This T cell receptor beta chain was sequenced during a study of patients and donors after allogeneic stem cell transplantation. TCRdb independently ran MiXCR on the RT-PCR reads; one entry per CDR3 protein. The data hold about 960,000 distinct CDR3 sequences, with 15% to 20% observed a single time. The length of the CDR3 is 15 residues. Germline CDR1 is MNHEY and CDR2 is SVGAGI. V was clipped by 4 bases and J by 2 bases, with 12 bases between them. The receptor comes from a human donor who was either an allogeneic HSCT recipient or a stem cell or donor lymphocyte infusion donor (not recorded which). It is not recorded whose cells these are; they may come from a transplant donor. The rearrangement uses TRBV6-5 and TRBJ2-1; perhaps TRBD2 as D (5 bases). The sample was blood, either unsorted or a sorted T cell fraction (not recorded which). CDR3 in DNA: TGTGCCAGCAGTTCCGGGATGTTCGCCTACAATGAGCAGTTCTTC. It yields the protein CASSSGMFAYNEQFF.